Sequencing of this TCR beta chain was carried out in a study of T-cell reconstitution after alpha-beta-depleted transplantation in children. During its preparation, the TCRbeta library received unique molecular identifiers. TCRdb recomputed calls from the PCR reads with MiXCR, one row per CDR3 protein. The sample shows about 460,000 distinct CDR3 sequences, over 9.5% of them seen only once. The V end was cut by 8 bases, the J end by 6 bases, with 7 bases between. The CDR3 length is 11 residues. This clonotype has ten or more counts. The antigen is undetermined. Points from the study as a whole: Surviving recipient T cells and intrathymic progenitors accounted for some patients' high TCRbeta diversity at day 60. Reportedly, only several hundred clones from non-depleted graft cells drove alpha-beta T-cell counts at about two months. Newly produced T cells mostly provided counts and TCRbeta diversity after one year, as hyperexpanded clones declined.

The receptor was derived from a child aged 2 to 9 with inherited bone marrow failure, due to receive a stem cell transplant. This specimen was PBMCs, taken before TCRalphabeta/CD19-depleted stem cell transplant. The chain employs TRBV12-3 or TRBV12-4 and TRBJ2-2; D not resolved. CDR3 in amino acids: CASANSGELFF. In DNA form, the CDR3 reads TGTGCCAGCGCCAACTCCGGGGAGCTGTTTTTT.